A single sample gave rise to the 27 T cell receptor beta chains below, sequenced in a study of blood T cell repertoires in COVID-19 (TCRdb year 2020). Receptor libraries were prepared by the immunoSEQ multiplex PCR assay. TCRdb mirrors the immuneACCESS table, restricted to in-frame sequences. Some clones are absent from its copies; in checked studies, under half trace to an unresolved V gene, and the reason for the others is unknown. The table for this sample lists over 200,000 clones; around nine tenths of them were counted only once. The ten largest account for 0.95% to 1% of the sample. Material for sequencing was peripheral blood. These receptors were collected from a woman between 40 and 50 years old who had recovered from COVID-19.

The rearrangement uses TRBV7-2 and TRBJ1-5, with a weak D call TRBD1 (5 bases). Deletions cut 1 base from V and 2 bases from J, with 9 bases between. Germline assignment: CDR1 SGHTA and CDR2 FQGNSA. This CDR3 comprises 15 residues. CDR3 DNA: TGTGCCAGCAGCTTAGGGGGGGTTGGCAATCAGCCCCAGCATTTT. This encodes CASSLGGVGNQPQHF.

The CDR3, as DNA: TGTGCCAGCAGCTTGTGGGTAGCGGGAGGGCTCGGCTACGAGCAGTACTTC. Translating it yields CASSLWVAGGLGYEQYF. The rearrangement uses TRBV5-8 and TRBJ2-7; 11 nucleotides align to TRBD2. Germline-derived CDR1 and CDR2 are SGHTS and YDEGEE. The trim removed 1 base at V and 3 bases at J, leaving 9 bases unmatched. The CDR3 is made up of 17 amino acids.

The chain uses TRBV7-3 and TRBJ2-7; 15 positions match TRBD2. Trimming took 5 bases from V and 5 from J; bases not matched to a gene: 4. CDR1 is SGHTA, CDR2 FQGTGA, per germline. This CDR3 spans 15 amino acids. The chain's CDR3 is CASSPWTSGRDEQYF. The CDR3 region has the DNA TGTGCCAGCAGCCCATGGACTAGCGGGAGGGACGAGCAGTACTTC.

The genes are TRBV2 and TRBJ1-5; D gene unclear. With 6 bases removed from V and 2 bases from J, the gap between germline ends came to 14 bases. CDR3 length: 15 amino acids. Germline values: CDR1 SNHLY, CDR2 FYNNEI. The DNA for the CDR3 is TGTGCCAGCAGGAGGGCCCCAAGGGGCAATCAGCCCCAGCATTTT. This gives the protein CASRRAPRGNQPQHF.

The V gene is TRBV10-3, the J gene TRBJ2-1; 9 positions match TRBD2. The CDR3 extends over 15 amino acids. V gave up 8 bases and J gave up 6 bases; unmatched junction bases: 11. CDR1 and CDR2 (germline): ENHRY, SYGVKD. The CDR3 DNA reads TGTGCCATCGCTGAGGGTAGCGGGAGTAGCAATGAGCAGTTCTTC. Translated, it gives CAIAEGSGSSNEQFF.

The chain links TRBV25-1 to TRBJ2-7; 8 nucleotides match TRBD1. V lost 7 bases and J lost 5; bases outside the gene matches: 13. CDR1 MGHDK and CDR2 SYGVNS come from the germline V gene. The CDR3 length is 15 residues. CDR3 region: CASTPGWDRFNEQYF. In DNA, the CDR3 is TGTGCCAGCACCCCGGGTTGGGACAGGTTCAACGAGCAGTACTTC.

The V gene is TRBV28, the J gene TRBJ1-2, with 8 bases identical to TRBD1. The CDR3 extends over 15 amino acids. Germline V CDR1 and CDR2: MDHEN, SYDVKM. J gave up 4 bases and V 6 bases, and 10 bases lay outside the gene matches. The CDR3 sequence is CASSEPMGQVYGYTF. CDR3 in DNA: TGTGCCAGCAGCGAACCTATGGGACAGGTCTATGGCTACACCTTC.

DNA of the CDR3: TGTGCCAGCAGACCTATCTCGGGTGGCTACACCTTC. Translated, it gives CASRPISGGYTF. The rearrangement joins TRBV3-1 (or the pseudogene TRBV3-2) to TRBJ1-2; D remains unclear. The germline V gene encodes CDR1 LGHDT and CDR2 YNNKEL (reference sequence). This CDR3 has 12 residues. The ends were cut back, 6 bases at V and 7 bases at J, with 12 bases in the middle.

The rearrangement joins TRBV13 to TRBJ2-3, with D unclear. The length of the CDR3 is 14 residues. The germline gives CDR1 PRHDT, CDR2 FYEKMQ (reference sequence). Trimming removed 5 bases at V and 1 base at J, with 10 bases between. CDR3 protein: CASSPGHGTDTQYF. The CDR3 DNA reads TGTGCCAGCAGCCCTGGCCATGGCACAGATACGCAGTATTTT.

Here the CDR3 reads CASSFRLAGEETQYF. In DNA, the CDR3 is TGCGCCAGCAGCTTTCGGCTAGCGGGAGAGGAGACCCAGTACTTC. The chain is built from TRBV5-1 and TRBJ2-5, with 10 bases identical to TRBD2. With V trimmed by 2 bases and J by 5 bases, 6 bases remained unmatched. Germline CDR1 SGHRS, CDR2 YFSETQ. The CDR3 length is 15 residues.

The chain links TRBV21-1 to TRBJ2-1; the listed D gene, TRBD1, was not tested against the DNA. TRBV21-1 is marked as a pseudogene. The CDR3 has 15 amino acids. CDR3: CASSPGQGARDEQFF. The CDR3 DNA reads as TGTGCCAGCAGCCCGGGACAGGGGGCTAGGGATGAGCAGTTCTTC.

The chain links TRBV21-1 to TRBJ2-7; the table gives TRBD1 as D, unverified against the DNA. TRBV21-1 is classified as a pseudogene. This CDR3 is 15 amino acids long. CDR3 residues: CASSKGVQGRYEQYV. The CDR3, as DNA: TGTGCCAGCAGCAAAGGGGTACAGGGTAGGTACGAGCAGTACGTC.

The V gene is TRBV11-2, the J gene TRBJ1-5; TRBD1 might be the D (5 bases). V lost 5 bases and J lost 0, with 8 bases in between. The CDR3 has 14 amino acids. CDR1 and CDR2 (germline): SGHAT, FQNNGV. The CDR3 region is CASSAGYSNQPQHF. In DNA, the CDR3 is TGTGCCAGCAGCGCAGGGTATAGCAATCAGCCCCAGCATTTT.

The V call is TRBV7-9, the J call TRBJ2-1; D might be TRBD1 (6 bases). CDR1 and CDR2 (germline): SEHNR, FQNEAQ (reference sequence). The CDR3 spans 16 residues. The ends were cut back, 5 bases at V and 1 base at J, with 15 bases in the middle. CDR3 loop: CASSPRWGPSYNEQFF. The CDR3 DNA sequence: TGTGCCAGCAGCCCCCGGTGGGGGCCGTCCTACAATGAGCAGTTCTTC.

For the CDR3, the DNA is TGCGCCAGCAGCATGGAGGGGGCCGGGGAGCTGTTTTTT. Its protein product is CASSMEGAGELFF. The rearrangement uses TRBV5-1 and TRBJ2-2; the D call may be TRBD1 or TRBD2 (6 bases each). V was shortened by 4 bases and J by 6 bases, with 10 bases between the two germline ends. The CDR3 sequence is 13 residues long. Germline CDR1 SGHRS, CDR2 YFSETQ.

The V call is TRBV3-1 (or the pseudogene TRBV3-2), the J call TRBJ1-1, with 8 bases that match TRBD1. Trimming took 3 bases from V and 4 from J; bases not matched to a gene: 7. Germline CDR1 reads LGHDT; CDR2 reads YNNKEL (reference sequence). The CDR3 contains 15 residues. CDR3 sequence reads: CASSHPRGRVTEAFF. The CDR3 DNA follows: TGTGCCAGCAGCCACCCCAGGGGGCGGGTCACTGAAGCTTTCTTT.

The chain couples TRBV19 to TRBJ2-5; 8 bases line up with TRBD2. The junction had 5 bases not matched to a gene; V was cut back by 3 bases and J by 2 bases. Germline V gene sequence: CDR1 LNHDA, CDR2 SQIVND (reference sequence). The CDR3 consists of 15 residues. In nucleotides, the CDR3 is TGTGCCAGTAGTATTGGCCTAGCGGGTCAAGAGACCCAGTACTTC. It codes for CASSIGLAGQETQYF.

The chain is built from TRBV5-6 and TRBJ1-2, with a weak D call TRBD1 (6 bases). The V end lost 0 bases, the J end lost 1 base, and 10 bases lay between the germline ends. The CDR3 is 15 residues long. Germline CDR1 and CDR2: SGHDT and YYEEEE. This CDR3 is CASSLEQGINYGYTF. For the CDR3, the DNA is TGTGCCAGCAGCTTGGAACAGGGAATTAACTATGGCTACACCTTC. The full variable domain, its missing parts supplied by reference TRBV5-6 and TRBJ1-2, is DAGVTQSPTHLIKTRGQQVTLRCSPKSGHDTVSWYQQALGQGPQFIFQYYEEEERQRGNFPDRFSGHQFPNYSSELNVNALLLGDSALYLCASSLEQGINYGYTFGSGTRLTVV.

The gene calls are TRBV6-2 or TRBV6-3 and TRBJ2-7; TRBD2 matches at 14 bases. The CDR3 contains 16 residues. The germline CDR1 and CDR2 sequences are MNHEY and SVGEGT. Trimming removed 2 bases from V and 9 bases from J; junction bases left unmatched: 9. The CDR3 loop reads CASSYPGTSGSGRQYF. CDR3 in DNA: TGTGCCAGCAGTTACCCGGGGACTAGCGGGAGTGGTCGGCAGTACTTC.

This clone appeared once. The V call is TRBV4-3, the J call TRBJ1-2, with D perhaps TRBD1 (5 bases). This CDR3 has 15 amino acids. The germline gives CDR1 LGHNA, CDR2 YSLEER. V was pared by 0 bases and J by 4 bases, with 12 bases between. As DNA, the CDR3 is TGCGCCAGCAGCCAAGAGGGTCGGGGGAGCTATGGCTACACCTTC. Residues: CASSQEGRGSYGYTF.

J is TRBJ2-1 and V is TRBV6-2 or TRBV6-3; D possibly corresponds to TRBD2 (6 bases). CDR1 is MNHEY, CDR2 SVGEGT, per germline. The V gene lost 0 bases and the J gene lost 5 bases, with 14 bases spanning the gap. The CDR3 contains 16 residues. The CDR3 DNA reads TGTGCCAGCAGTTACTCGAGCGGGTTCGCCCACAATGAGCAGTTCTTC. It encodes CASSYSSGFAHNEQFF.

This clone was seen a few times. The rearrangement uses TRBV7-9 and TRBJ2-7, with 7 nucleotides matching TRBD1. The CDR3 loop spans 15 amino acids. V shed 5 bases and J 0 bases; nucleotides not matched to a gene: 7. Germline-derived CDR1 and CDR2 are SEHNR and FQNEAQ (reference sequence). CDR3: CASSGDSLVSYEQYF. The CDR3 DNA follows: TGTGCCAGCAGCGGGGACAGCCTGGTCTCCTACGAGCAGTACTTC.

V and J are TRBV6-2 or TRBV6-3 and TRBJ1-6; D might be TRBD1 (5 bases). Germline CDR1 and CDR2: MNHEY and SVGEGT. V shed 5 bases and J shed 14 bases, with 13 bases lying between them. The length of the CDR3 is 12 residues. The DNA of the CDR3 is TGTGCCAGCAGTCTCTCTGGGGGGACCCTCCACTTT. This sequence encodes CASSLSGGTLHF.

This chain uses TRBV5-6 with TRBJ1-3, with unresolved D. The CDR3 has 16 amino acids. V lost 4 bases and J lost 0, with 14 bases in between. Germline V gene data show CDR1 as SGHDT and CDR2 as YYEEEE. The CDR3 protein is CASSPPDGNSGNTIYF. Written as DNA, the CDR3 is TGTGCCAGCAGCCCCCCCGACGGGAACTCTGGAAACACCATATATTTT.

The rearrangement links TRBV29-1 to TRBJ2-1; D is possibly TRBD1 (5 bases). This CDR3 contains 11 residues. Germline assignment: CDR1 SQVTM and CDR2 ANQGSEA. V dropped 5 bases and J dropped 5 bases, with 7 bases sitting between them. The CDR3 DNA is TGCAGCGTTCGCAGGGACAATGAGCAGTTCTTC. It specifies CSVRRDNEQFF.

About this clone itself: The sample contains more than one DNA sequence encoding this CDR3. V gene TRBV7-2 combines with J gene TRBJ2-1; TRBD2 agrees at 11 bases. With V trimmed by 5 bases and J by 4 bases, 4 bases remained unmatched. The germline V gene has CDR1 SGHTA and CDR2 FQGNSA. The CDR3 is made up of 15 amino acids. The CDR3 loop is CASSPRLAGYNEQFF. Here the CDR3 DNA reads TGTGCCAGCAGCCCACGACTAGCGGGGTACAATGAGCAGTTCTTC.

J is TRBJ1-2 and V is TRBV28; D uncertain. Trimming stripped 2 bases from V and 4 bases from J, with 8 bases between. Per the germline V gene, CDR1 is MDHEN and CDR2 is SYDVKM. This CDR3 is built from 13 residues. The CDR3 is CASSLGGLYGYTF. DNA of the CDR3: TGTGCCAGCAGTTTAGGAGGGCTCTATGGCTACACCTTC.